These 27 T cell receptor beta chains share one sample of origin, sequenced in a study of T cell responses to AZD1222 COVID-19 vaccine. Libraries were prepared by immunoSEQ multiplex PCR; TCRdb keeps only in-frame clonotypes and omits some of them. The repertoire holds about 120,000 clones, with more than 85% as singletons. Material: peripheral blood, obtained 28 days after the second AZD1222 dose. The origin of the receptors is an adult who received the AZD1222 COVID-19 vaccine.

This chain connects TRBV9 to TRBJ1-1; D not certain. Trimming shortened V by 4 bases and J by 1 base, and 8 bases separated the two germline ends. This CDR3 comprises 13 residues. The germline CDR1 and CDR2 sequences are SGDLS and YYNGEE. The CDR3 loop is CASSFSGNTEAFF. CDR3 nucleotide sequence: TGTGCCAGCAGCTTCTCGGGGAACACTGAAGCTTTCTTT.

The J gene is TRBJ1-2, the V gene TRBV27; D gene uncertain. The V end lost 3 bases, the J end lost 3 bases, and 8 bases lay between the germline ends. The CDR3 totals 13 residues. Germline CDR1 and CDR2: MNHEY and SMNVEV (reference sequence). The CDR3 DNA reads as TGTGCCAGCAGTTTCGGCGGGTACTATGGCTACACCTTC. Translation: CASSFGGYYGYTF.

The genes are TRBV5-4 and TRBJ2-7; a possible D gene is TRBD1 (6 bases). V lost 0 bases, J lost 3 bases, and 10 bases lay in between. Germline V gene data show CDR1 as SGHNT and CDR2 as YYREEE (reference sequence). The CDR3 totals 14 residues. CDR3 residues: CASSLVQGSYEQYF. Here the CDR3 DNA reads TGTGCCAGCAGCTTGGTACAGGGTAGCTACGAGCAGTACTTC.

V usage is TRBV5-1 and J usage is TRBJ2-2; 7 bases map to TRBD1. Germline assignment: CDR1 SGHRS and CDR2 YFSETQ. The length of the CDR3 is 15 residues. With 4 bases clipped from V and 2 bases from J, the junction kept 5 bases outside the gene matches. For the CDR3, the DNA is TGCGCCAGCAGCCCAAGACAGGGAAACACCGGGGAGCTGTTTTTT. Protein sequence: CASSPRQGNTGELFF.

The chain carries TRBV4-2 and TRBJ1-3; TRBD1 might be the D (6 bases). This CDR3 is 18 amino acids long. Germline CDR1 reads LGHNA; CDR2 reads YNFKEQ. The V end was cut by 5 bases, the J end by 0 bases, with 20 bases between. This CDR3 reads CASSKGQSRQASGNTIYF. The CDR3 coding sequence is TGTGCCAGCAGCAAAGGACAGAGCAGACAGGCCTCTGGAAACACCATATATTTT.

The chain is built from TRBV28 and TRBJ2-7; 11 bases line up with TRBD1. Germline V CDR1 and CDR2: MDHEN, SYDVKM. V lost 5 bases, J lost 3 bases, and 6 bases stayed unmatched. The CDR3 runs 15 residues. As DNA, the CDR3 is TGTGCCAGCAGTCCTCCCGGGACAGGGGGCTACGAGCAGTACTTC. The encoded protein is CASSPPGTGGYEQYF.

The rearrangement links TRBV27 to TRBJ2-3; 13 nucleotides line up with TRBD2. The germline CDR1 and CDR2 sequences are MNHEY and SMNVEV (reference sequence). The length of the CDR3 is 17 residues. V shed 4 bases, J shed 4 bases, and the junction held 8 bases outside the gene matches. The CDR3 region is CASSSLRTSGRSDTQYF. In DNA, the CDR3 is TGTGCCAGCAGTTCCCTTAGGACTAGCGGGAGATCAGATACGCAGTATTTT.

The chain links TRBV5-1 to TRBJ2-7; D not certain. V gave up 9 bases and J gave up 5 bases, with 6 bases separating them. The germline V gene has CDR1 SGHRS and CDR2 YFSETQ. The CDR3 length is 9 residues. DNA for the CDR3: TGCGCCATCACCCACGAGCAGTACTTC. This sequence encodes CAITHEQYF.

V is TRBV15 and J is TRBJ2-7; 8 bases agree with TRBD1. Germline CDR1 reads LNHNV; CDR2 reads YYDKDF (reference sequence). The CDR3 contains 15 residues. V dropped 5 bases and J dropped 2; count of bases not matched to a gene: 8. CDR3: CATSPGAGGTYEQYF. The DNA for the CDR3 is TGTGCCACCAGCCCTGGGGCAGGGGGCACCTACGAGCAGTACTTC.

The rearrangement links TRBV6-2 or TRBV6-3 to TRBJ2-7; no firm D call. Germline values: CDR1 MNHEY, CDR2 SVGEGT. V was pared by 2 bases and J by 4 bases, with 9 bases between. The CDR3 is 13 amino acids. CDR3: CASSYLDGYEQYF. CDR3 coding DNA: TGTGCCAGCAGTTACCTAGACGGTTACGAGCAGTACTTC.

J is TRBJ2-3 and V is TRBV7-2, with a possible D match to TRBD1 (7 bases). Germline assignment: CDR1 SGHTA and CDR2 FQGNSA. V was trimmed by 2 bases and J by 4 bases, leaving 25 bases between them. The CDR3 is 19 residues long. The CDR3 region has the DNA TGTGCCAGCAGCTTAAGGGGAGGCGAGACAGGGTCATATTCAGATACGCAGTATTTT. Its protein product is CASSLRGGETGSYSDTQYF.

The genes are TRBV27 and TRBJ2-1, with D tentatively TRBD2 (6 bases). Germline-derived CDR1 and CDR2 are MNHEY and SMNVEV (reference sequence). This CDR3 is 15 amino acids long. With 6 bases removed from V and 7 bases from J, the gap between germline ends came to 19 bases. As DNA, the CDR3 is TGTGCCAGCAGCCACAAGGAGGAGGGTTGGAATGAGCAGTTCTTC. This sequence encodes CASSHKEEGWNEQFF.

The chain combines TRBV19 with TRBJ1-5; D is unresolved. The CDR3 has 16 residues. Trimming removed 4 bases at V and 0 bases at J, with 13 bases between. CDR1 LNHDA and CDR2 SQIVND come from the germline V gene (reference sequence). The CDR3 region is CASSRNRPISNQPQHF. The DNA for the CDR3 is TGTGCCAGTAGTAGGAACAGACCGATTAGCAATCAGCCCCAGCATTTT.

V and J are TRBV21-1 and TRBJ1-5; the table's D gene call, TRBD1, was not cross checked with the DNA. TRBV21-1 is a documented pseudogene. This CDR3 is 16 amino acids long. CDR3 bases: TGTGCCAGCAGCAAAGAGGAAGGACAGGGGAAGCAGCCCCAGCATTTT. This gives the protein CASSKEEGQGKQPQHF.

This chain uses TRBV2 with TRBJ1-1; D is unclear. The germline CDR1 and CDR2 sequences are SNHLY and FYNNEI. The CDR3 runs to 14 residues. Trimming removed 0 bases from V and 0 bases from J, with 5 bases in between. The CDR3 coding sequence is TGTGCCAGCAGTGAAGCAGGGCTGAACACTGAAGCTTTCTTT. It translates to CASSEAGLNTEAFF.

A single count supports this clone. This chain joins TRBV27 and TRBJ1-2; maybe TRBD1 (5 bases). V gave up 2 bases and J gave up 7 bases, with 14 bases separating them. CDR3 length: 14 amino acids. Germline V lookup: CDR1 MNHEY, CDR2 SMNVEV (reference sequence). The CDR3 reads CASSLTAGWPGYTF. CDR3 DNA sequence: TGTGCCAGCAGTTTAACTGCAGGGTGGCCTGGCTACACCTTC.

V is TRBV27 and J is TRBJ2-1; TRBD2 agrees at 7 bases. Germline CDR1 reads MNHEY; CDR2 reads SMNVEV (reference sequence). V lost 6 bases, J lost 0 bases, and 8 bases stayed unmatched. CDR3 size: 16 residues. The CDR3 nucleotides are TGTGCCAGCAGCCCCTTGGGGGGGAGCTCCTACAATGAGCAGTTCTTC. Its protein product is CASSPLGGSSYNEQFF.

The chain joins TRBV24-1 to TRBJ2-2, with 7 bases identical to TRBD2. Germline V CDR1 and CDR2: KGHDR, SFDVKD. The V gene end was trimmed by 4 bases and the J gene end by 5 bases; junction bases not matched to a gene: 3. The CDR3 is made up of 14 amino acids. The CDR3 DNA reads TGTGCCACCAGTGAAGTTAGCGGGACCGGGGAGCTGTTTTTT. This translates into CATSEVSGTGELFF.

V usage is TRBV20-1 and J usage is TRBJ2-7; D perhaps matches TRBD1 (5 bases). V lost 3 bases, J lost 5 bases, and 17 bases lay in between. The CDR3 is made up of 14 amino acids. Germline CDR1 and CDR2: DFQATT and SNEGSKA (reference sequence). The CDR3 region has the DNA TGCAGTGCTAGTCCAAGGGTAAAGGGGCACGAGCAGTACTTC. The encoded protein is CSASPRVKGHEQYF.

This chain's CDR3 is CASSPWASSSNQPQHF. CDR3 DNA: TGCGCCAGCAGCCCGTGGGCAAGTTCTAGCAATCAGCCCCAGCATTTT. The chain joins TRBV4-1 to TRBJ1-5; no clear D gene. The V gene lost 4 bases and the J gene lost 0 bases, with 13 bases spanning the gap. Germline V gene sequence: CDR1 MGHRA, CDR2 YSYEKL. The CDR3 runs 16 residues.

The CDR3 sequence: CAYGTSPSIYF. The CDR3 region has the DNA TGTGCCTATGGGACTAGCCCCTCGATTTACTTC. This chain uses TRBV30 with TRBJ2-7; 9 positions match TRBD2. Germline CDR1 and CDR2: GTSNPN and SVGIG (reference sequence). The ends lost 7 bases at V and 13 bases at J; junction bases unmatched: 11. The CDR3 consists of 11 residues.

The V call is TRBV3-1 (or the pseudogene TRBV3-2), the J call TRBJ2-4; D assignment may be TRBD1 or TRBD2 (5 bases each). V was cut by 4 bases and J by 5 bases, with 9 bases left in between. The germline V gene has CDR1 LGHDT and CDR2 YNNKEL (reference sequence). This CDR3 is 13 amino acids long. In nucleotides, the CDR3 is TGTGCCAGCAGCCTCCCGGGGCAAAACATTCAGTACTTC. It specifies CASSLPGQNIQYF.

The V call is TRBV4-1, the J call TRBJ2-1; a possible D gene is TRBD1 (5 bases). V gave up 2 bases and J gave up 9 bases, with 14 bases separating them. Germline assignment: CDR1 MGHRA and CDR2 YSYEKL. This CDR3 has 14 residues. The CDR3 bases are TGCGCCAGCAGCCAATTCGAAAGGGGCGGTGAGCAGTTCTTC. Its protein is CASSQFERGGEQFF.

The chain is built from TRBV6-1 and TRBJ2-7; no definite D call. This CDR3 has 13 residues. The V end lost 3 bases, the J end lost 3 bases, and 9 bases lay between the germline ends. Germline V CDR1 and CDR2: MNHNS, SASEGT. The CDR3 region has the DNA TGTGCCAGCAGTGAGGGCAGAAACTACGAGCAGTACTTC. It translates to CASSEGRNYEQYF.

This chain links TRBV19 with TRBJ2-7; TRBD2 is a possible D gene (7 bases). Trimming left V 4 bases short and J 1 base short, with 11 bases between. The germline V gene has CDR1 LNHDA and CDR2 SQIVND (reference sequence). The CDR3 extends over 14 amino acids. CDR3 in amino acids: CASSSGGVSYEQYF. The CDR3 coding sequence is TGTGCCAGTAGTAGCGGGGGCGTTTCCTACGAGCAGTACTTC.

The J gene is TRBJ2-2, the V gene TRBV24-1, with TRBD1 matching over 11 bases. The CDR3 is 14 residues long. Looked up from germline, CDR1 is KGHDR and CDR2 is SFDVKD. After removal of 7 bases from V and 7 bases from J, the junction contained 4 bases not matched to a gene. The CDR3 DNA sequence: TGTGCCACCAGACGGACAGGGGGCGTCGGGGAGCTGTTTTTT. Its protein product is CATRRTGGVGELFF.

For the CDR3, the DNA is TGTGCCAGCAGACAGGCAGGGGCCTACGAGCAGTACTTC. Translating gives CASRQAGAYEQYF. The chain carries TRBV12-3 or TRBV12-4 and TRBJ2-7; D perhaps matches TRBD1 (6 bases). The CDR3 runs 13 residues. V was pared by 6 bases and J by 2 bases, with 11 bases between.